This T cell receptor beta chain was sequenced in a study of blood T cell repertoires in COVID-19. Background on the study: Both acute and convalescent COVID-19 samples were obtained from the United States, Italy and Spain. T cells, B-cell-depleted T cells, or PBMCs provided the cDNA or gDNA that served as material.

Authors' analysis steps: From reference gene primer amplification, estimates of nucleated cell counts were derived. Clones were sequenced by immunoSEQ multiplex PCR, and TCRdb holds only the in-frame ones, with some missing. V and J calls and clone size are as listed in that table; D and trimming were resolved from the DNA. Counted here are 15,000 to 20,000 clones, over 75% occurring once; the ten biggest clones make up roughly 13%. The material sequenced was peripheral blood. This clonotype originated in a man in his forties or fifties with active or convalescent COVID-19.

CDR3 DNA sequence: TGCAGTGCTAGTCTGCTTGAGGGCTACACCTTC. This gives the protein CSASLLEGYTF. This rearrangement joins TRBV20-1 to TRBJ1-2, with D hard to call. The V gene lost 3 bases and the J gene lost 8 bases, with 10 bases spanning the gap. From germline, CDR1 is DFQATT and CDR2 SNEGSKA (reference sequence). The CDR3 spans 11 residues.